The T cell receptor (beta chain) under discussion was sequenced for a study of control samples from healthy donors and cancer patients. Produced via immunoSEQ multiplex PCR; TCRdb's table is partial and in-frame only. The data contain some 95,000 clones, more than 90% of them singletons. CDR1 is SGHVS and CDR2 is FQNEAQ in the germline V gene. The CDR3 extends over 15 amino acids. Trimming removed 2 bases from V and 5 bases from J, with 15 bases in between. The V call is TRBV7-8, the J call TRBJ1-1, with no clear D. The receptor was derived from a human donor in good health. The donor label of this sample is uncertain. Specimen: blood. The DNA of the CDR3 is TGTGCCAGCAGCTTACAGCCTTGGGGTGGAACTGAAGCTTTCTTT. This codes for CASSLQPWGGTEAFF.